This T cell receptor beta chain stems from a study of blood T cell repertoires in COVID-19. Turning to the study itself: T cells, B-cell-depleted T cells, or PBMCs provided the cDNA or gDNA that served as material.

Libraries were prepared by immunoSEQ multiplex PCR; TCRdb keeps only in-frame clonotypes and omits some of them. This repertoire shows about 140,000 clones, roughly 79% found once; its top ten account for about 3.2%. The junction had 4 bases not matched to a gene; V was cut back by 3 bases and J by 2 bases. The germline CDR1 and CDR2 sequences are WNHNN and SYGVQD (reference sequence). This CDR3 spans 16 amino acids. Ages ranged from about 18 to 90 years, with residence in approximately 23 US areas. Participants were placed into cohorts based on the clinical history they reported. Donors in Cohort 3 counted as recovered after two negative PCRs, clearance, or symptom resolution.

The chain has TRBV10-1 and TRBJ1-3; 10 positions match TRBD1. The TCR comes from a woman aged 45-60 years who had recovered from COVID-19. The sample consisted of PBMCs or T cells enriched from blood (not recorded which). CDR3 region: CASSDYGTGAGNTIYF. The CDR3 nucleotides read TGCGCCAGCAGTGACTACGGGACAGGGGCTGGAAACACCATATATTTT.